This T cell receptor beta chain was documented in a study of T cells after yellow fever vaccination. Study-wide findings and caveats: Sorted repertoires could include abundant contaminating clonotypes from bulk cells.

CDR3 size: 14 residues. Looked up from germline, CDR1 is SGHRS and CDR2 is YFSETQ. V lost 1 base to trimming and J lost 1 base, with 8 bases between them. A single record per CDR3 protein comes from TCRdb applying MiXCR to the 5' RACE reads. This table has some 320,000 distinct CDR3 sequences, about 4.5% appearing once. This clonotype occurred many times. Its matching antigen is unknown. This specimen was PBMCs, taken 15 days after the yellow fever booster vaccination. The chain recombines TRBV5-1 with TRBJ1-1; D call uncertain. The clonotype was recovered from a man between 18 and 29 years old who received the YFV17D yellow fever vaccine. The CDR3 nucleotides read TGCGCCAGCAGCTTGTACCCGTGGAACACTGAAGCTTTCTTT. Encoded protein: CASSLYPWNTEAFF. Full variable domain (outside the CDR3, taken from reference TRBV5-1 and TRBJ1-1): KAGVTQTPRYLIKTRGQQVTLSCSPISGHRSVSWYQQTPGQGLQFLFEYFSETQRNKGNFPGRFSGRQFSNSRSEMNVSTLELGDSALYLCASSLYPWNTEAFFGQGTRLTVV.